The 11 T cell receptor beta chains below come from one sample, sequenced in a study of T cells and copy number aberrations in small-cell lung cancer. Produced via immunoSEQ multiplex PCR; TCRdb's table is partial and in-frame only. The repertoire holds approximately 6,600 clones, with approximately 79% as singletons. The sequenced material came from normal tissue next to the tumor. The receptor set was obtained from a woman aged 70-85 years with small cell lung cancer. Some clones in this sample may be carry-over from other donors' samples.

The gene calls are TRBV6-6 and TRBJ1-3; D is ambiguous. This CDR3 has 14 residues. Germline CDR1 reads MNHNY; CDR2 reads SVGAGI (reference sequence). The V gene lost 10 bases and the J gene lost 0 bases, with 13 bases spanning the gap. The CDR3 region has the DNA TGTGCCACTTATGACTGGAGCTCTGGAAACACCATATATTTT. Residues: CATYDWSSGNTIYF.

The chain employs TRBV29-1 and TRBJ2-1, with no clear D. This CDR3 is 16 amino acids long. Trimming removed 1 base from V and 0 bases from J, with 13 bases in between. CDR1 and CDR2 (germline): SQVTM, ANQGSEA. The CDR3 spells CSVEGGVQSSYNEQFF. The CDR3 bases are TGCAGCGTTGAAGGTGGGGTCCAGAGCTCCTACAATGAGCAGTTCTTC.

The table lists this clone with a few counts. V is TRBV28 and J is TRBJ1-1; D not resolved. The CDR3 sequence is 14 residues long. Germline V CDR1 and CDR2: MDHEN, SYDVKM. Deletions cut 6 bases from V and 3 bases from J, with 14 bases between. CDR3 sequence: CASRKQRGYTEAFF. CDR3 nucleotide sequence: TGTGCCAGCAGGAAACAGCGAGGGTACACTGAAGCTTTCTTT.

The rearrangement uses TRBV2 and TRBJ2-1; 7 nucleotides line up with TRBD1. The CDR3 covers 14 residues. V dropped 6 bases and J dropped 5; count of bases not matched to a gene: 7. Germline V gene sequence: CDR1 SNHLY, CDR2 FYNNEI. CDR3 residues: CASRKGDSNNEQFF. In DNA, the CDR3 is TGTGCCAGCAGAAAGGGGGACAGCAACAATGAGCAGTTCTTC.

Points on this clone: An end of the junction does not agree with germline; a read error may underlie this. This chain joins TRBV9 and TRBJ2-7; a weak D match, TRBD2 (6 bases). The germline V gene encodes CDR1 SGDLS and CDR2 YYNGEE. The CDR3 runs 14 residues. The CDR3 DNA is TGTGCCAGCAGCGTAGGAACTAGCTCCCACGAGCAGTACTTC. This gives the protein CASSVGTSSHEQYF.

Written as DNA, the CDR3 is TGTGCCAGTAGTATCGGAGGGGTTGGCGGGGAGCTGTTTTTT. Protein sequence: CASSIGGVGGELFF. The V gene is TRBV19, the J gene TRBJ2-2; D possibly corresponds to TRBD2 (6 bases). V was trimmed by 3 bases and J by 7 bases, leaving 12 bases between them. The CDR3 is made up of 14 amino acids. Germline CDR1 LNHDA, CDR2 SQIVND (reference sequence).

The chain carries TRBV28 and TRBJ1-3, with 8 bases matching TRBD1. There are 17 residues in the CDR3. Trimming removed 4 bases from V and 0 bases from J; junction bases left unmatched: 8. Per germline, CDR1 MDHEN and CDR2 SYDVKM. CDR3 residues: CASSYYRGGASGNTIYF. DNA for the CDR3: TGTGCCAGCAGTTACTACAGGGGGGGGGCCTCTGGAAACACCATATATTTT.

The chain recombines TRBV2 with TRBJ1-5; D not resolved. V was shortened by 0 bases and J by 7 bases, with 7 bases between the two germline ends. The CDR3 covers 13 residues. Germline V gene sequence: CDR1 SNHLY, CDR2 FYNNEI. The CDR3 nucleotides read TGTGCCAGCAGTGAAGCGCCGGGCCAGCCCCAGCATTTT. It translates to CASSEAPGQPQHF.

The chain uses TRBV7-9 and TRBJ2-5; a possible D gene is TRBD2 (7 bases). CDR1 and CDR2 (germline): SEHNR, FQNEAQ (reference sequence). V was shortened by 5 bases and J by 3 bases, with 13 bases between the two germline ends. There are 14 residues in the CDR3. CDR3 bases: TGTGCCAGCAGCCAGAAGGGGGGGAAAGAGACCCAGTACTTC. Protein: CASSQKGGKETQYF.

This sequence joins TRBV7-6 and TRBJ1-1, with TRBD1 matching 9 bases. V was pared by 4 bases and J by 0 bases, with 3 bases of the junction left unmatched. The CDR3 length is 15 residues. CDR1 and CDR2 from the germline V gene are SGHVS and FNYEAQ. The CDR3 bases are TGTGCCAGCAGCTCAGGGACAGGGTTGAACACTGAAGCTTTCTTT. Protein: CASSSGTGLNTEAFF.

This clone has just a few counts. As DNA, the CDR3 is TGCAGCGTTCCTCCCGTGGGGCAGGGGTTGAGTACAGATACGCAGTATTTT. It translates to CSVPPVGQGLSTDTQYF. V gene TRBV29-1 combines with J gene TRBJ2-3; D perhaps matches TRBD1 (6 bases). The CDR3 length is 17 residues. Germline V gives CDR1 SQVTM, CDR2 ANQGSEA. The V gene lost 5 bases and the J gene lost 3 bases, with 24 bases spanning the gap.